The sequence of this T cell receptor (beta chain) was determined in a study of blood T cell repertoires in COVID-19. V lost 6 bases, J lost 6 bases, and 11 bases lay in between. The germline CDR1 and CDR2 sequences are KGHSH and LQKENI. This CDR3 is 12 amino acids long. Only in-frame clones appear in the TCRdb table, and some are missing; sequencing was by immunoSEQ multiplex PCR. This sample carries around 230,000 clones, more than 70% of them seen once, and the ten largest clones take around 2.5%. Material for sequencing was PBMCs or T cells enriched from blood (not recorded which). V and J are TRBV18 and TRBJ1-1, with D uncertain. The receptor was derived from a woman aged 40 to 50 with acute COVID-19. This chain's CDR3 is CASSESRAEAFF. CDR3 in DNA: TGTGCCAGCTCCGAGTCACGGGCTGAAGCTTTCTTT.